Listed below are T cell receptor beta chains from one sample, sequenced in a study of T cells in Graves' hyperthyroidism and ophthalmopathy. TCRdb re-called the multiplex PCR reads through MiXCR, storing one row per CDR3 protein. The data show around 660,000 distinct CDR3 sequences, about 45% seen once. The sequenced material came from peripheral blood or thyroid tissue (not recorded which). The receptors come from an adult man with Graves' disease, either hyperthyroidism or ophthalmopathy (not recorded which). Both conserved end residues are part of each CDR3. Expanded clones get a size class; other rows say once, few or many, or leave the size out.

j_gene,v_gene,abundance,CDR3aa
TRBJ2-7,TRBV7-9,once,CASSLALGFAGDYEQYF
TRBJ1-2,TRBV9,.,CASSVESGQGRDGYTF
TRBJ2-5,TRBV20-1,.,CSATTGRGGRETQYF
TRBJ1-6,TRBV7-9,.,CASSPRGKGSPLHF
TRBJ2-5,TRBV2,.,CASRGLGQHRRVGTQYF
TRBJ1-2,TRBV29-1,many,CSVEDRDGYTF
TRBJ1-6,TRBV15,many,CATSPKGTYNSPLHF
TRBJ1-1,TRBV6-5,.,CASSYSRGVTEAFF
TRBJ2-2,TRBV19,.,CASIRGANTGELFF
TRBJ1-4,TRBV10-3,many,CAITPSWNEKLFF
TRBJ2-7,TRBV10-3,once,CASSLDVNSYEQYF
TRBJ1-1,TRBV7-9,.,CASSLGGTAMNTEAFF
TRBJ1-3,TRBV2,many,CASSVGRTSGNTIYF
TRBJ2-5,TRBV13,.,CASSHRRTNQETQYF
TRBJ1-4,TRBV25-1,.,CASSASWIQGNEKLFF
TRBJ1-2,TRBV29-1,many,CSVVLRQAYGYTF
TRBJ2-7,TRBV6-6,.,CATRGQAFYEQYF
TRBJ2-2,TRBV7-2,few,CASSSWDRSGSGELFF
TRBJ1-1,TRBV7-2,.,CASSLGKRVFTEAFF
TRBJ1-1,TRBV12-3/TRBV12-4,.,CASSVRGLDTEAFF
TRBJ2-3,TRBV7-6,.,CASSLGVDTQYF
TRBJ1-2,TRBV10-3,.,CASSESMTGLNGYTF
TRBJ2-2,TRBV5-1,.,CASSLVQGDGELFF
TRBJ1-2,TRBV7-9,few,CASSQGQGTGYGYTF
TRBJ2-2,TRBV5-1,.,CASSERQAWGSGELFF
TRBJ1-3,TRBV7-8,.,CASSRKGQGQAGNTIYF